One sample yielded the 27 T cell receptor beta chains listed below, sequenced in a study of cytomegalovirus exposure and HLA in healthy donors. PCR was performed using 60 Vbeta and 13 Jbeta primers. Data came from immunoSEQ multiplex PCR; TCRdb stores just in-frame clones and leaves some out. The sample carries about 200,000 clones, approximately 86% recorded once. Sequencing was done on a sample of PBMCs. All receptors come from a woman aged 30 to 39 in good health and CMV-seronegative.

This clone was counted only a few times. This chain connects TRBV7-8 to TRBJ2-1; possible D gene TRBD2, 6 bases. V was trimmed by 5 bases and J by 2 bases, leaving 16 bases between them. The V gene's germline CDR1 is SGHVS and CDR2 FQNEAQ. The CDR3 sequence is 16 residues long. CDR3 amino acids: CASSNRLGSPYNEQFF. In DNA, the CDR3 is TGTGCCAGCAGCAATCGACTAGGTAGTCCCTACAATGAGCAGTTCTTC.

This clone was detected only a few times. CDR3 residues: CASSPVGTGYNEKLFF. CDR3 nucleotide sequence: TGTGCCAGCAGCCCCGTAGGGACAGGTTATAATGAAAAACTGTTTTTT. This chain links TRBV7-6 with TRBJ1-4, with 8 bases matching TRBD1. The germline gives CDR1 SGHVS, CDR2 FNYEAQ. J gave up 4 bases and V 5 bases, and 9 bases lay outside the gene matches. The CDR3 has 16 amino acids.

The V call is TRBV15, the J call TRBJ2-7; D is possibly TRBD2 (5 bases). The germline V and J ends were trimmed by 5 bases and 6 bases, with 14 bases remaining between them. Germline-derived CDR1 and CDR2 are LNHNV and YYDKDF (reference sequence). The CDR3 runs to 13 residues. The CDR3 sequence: CATSSGTELEQYF. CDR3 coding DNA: TGTGCCACCAGCTCGGGAACAGAACTCGAGCAGTACTTC.

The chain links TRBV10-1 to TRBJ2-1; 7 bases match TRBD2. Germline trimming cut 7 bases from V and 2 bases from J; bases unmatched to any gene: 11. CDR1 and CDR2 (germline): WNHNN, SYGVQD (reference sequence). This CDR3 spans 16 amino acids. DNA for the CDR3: TGCGCCAGCACACAATGGGAGCGGGACCCCTACAATGAGCAGTTCTTC. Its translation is CASTQWERDPYNEQFF.

The CDR3 reads CASSLGLAELNEQFF. CDR3 DNA sequence: TGCGCCAGCAGCTTAGGACTAGCGGAACTCAATGAGCAGTTCTTC. The chain carries TRBV5-1 and TRBJ2-1, with 10 nucleotides matching TRBD2. The CDR3 length is 15 residues. Germline V gene lookup returns CDR1 SGHRS and CDR2 YFSETQ. After removal of 2 bases from V and 6 bases from J, the junction contained 5 bases not matched to a gene.

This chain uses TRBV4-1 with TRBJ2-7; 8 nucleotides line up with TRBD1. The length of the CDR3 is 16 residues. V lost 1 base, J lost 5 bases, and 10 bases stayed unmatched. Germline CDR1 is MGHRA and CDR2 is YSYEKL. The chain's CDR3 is CASSQGHTGGIDEQYF. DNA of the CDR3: TGCGCCAGCAGCCAAGGGCATACAGGGGGGATTGACGAGCAGTACTTC.

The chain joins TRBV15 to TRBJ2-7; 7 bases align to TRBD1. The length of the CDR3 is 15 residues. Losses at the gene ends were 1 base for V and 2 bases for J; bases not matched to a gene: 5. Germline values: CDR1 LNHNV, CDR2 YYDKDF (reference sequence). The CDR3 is CATSRGPGQPYEQYF. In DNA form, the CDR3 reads TGTGCCACCAGCAGAGGGCCGGGACAGCCCTACGAGCAGTACTTC.

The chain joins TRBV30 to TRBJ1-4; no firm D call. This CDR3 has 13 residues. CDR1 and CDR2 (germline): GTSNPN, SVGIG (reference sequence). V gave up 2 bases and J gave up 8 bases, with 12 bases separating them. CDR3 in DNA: TGTGCCTGGAGTCCCGGGGATTACGAAAAACTGTTTTTT. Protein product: CAWSPGDYEKLFF.

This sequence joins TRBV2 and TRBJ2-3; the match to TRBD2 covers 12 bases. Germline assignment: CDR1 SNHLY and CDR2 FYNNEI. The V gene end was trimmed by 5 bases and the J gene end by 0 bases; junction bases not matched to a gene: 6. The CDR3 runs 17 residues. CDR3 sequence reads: CASSLTGLAGSTDTQYF. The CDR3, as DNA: TGTGCCAGCAGTCTGACCGGACTAGCGGGGAGCACAGATACGCAGTATTTT.

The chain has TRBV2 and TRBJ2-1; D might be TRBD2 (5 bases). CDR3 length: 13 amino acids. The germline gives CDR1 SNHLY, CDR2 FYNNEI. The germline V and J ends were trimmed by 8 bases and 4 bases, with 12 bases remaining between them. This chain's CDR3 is CASFERKYNEQFF. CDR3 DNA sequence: TGTGCCAGCTTCGAGCGGAAGTACAATGAGCAGTTCTTC.

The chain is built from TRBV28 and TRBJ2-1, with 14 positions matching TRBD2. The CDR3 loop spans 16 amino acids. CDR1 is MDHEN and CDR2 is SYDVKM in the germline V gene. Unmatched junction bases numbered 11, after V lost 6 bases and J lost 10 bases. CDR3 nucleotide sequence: TGTGCCAGCAGCCTCGGGACTAGCGGGGGCCTGGGGGAGCAGTTCTTC. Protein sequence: CASSLGTSGGLGEQFF. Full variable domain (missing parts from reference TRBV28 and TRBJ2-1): DVKVTQSSRYLVKRTGEKVFLECVQDMDHENMFWYRQDPGLGLRLIYFSYDVKMKEKGDIPEGYSVSREKKERFSLILESASTNQTSMYLCASSLGTSGGLGEQFFGPGTRLTVL.

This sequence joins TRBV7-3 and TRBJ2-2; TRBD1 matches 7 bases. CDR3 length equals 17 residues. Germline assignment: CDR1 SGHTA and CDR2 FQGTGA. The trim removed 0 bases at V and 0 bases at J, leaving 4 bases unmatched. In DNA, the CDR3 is TGTGCCAGCAGCTTAACTTTTCAGGGGGCGAACACCGGGGAGCTGTTTTTT. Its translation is CASSLTFQGANTGELFF.

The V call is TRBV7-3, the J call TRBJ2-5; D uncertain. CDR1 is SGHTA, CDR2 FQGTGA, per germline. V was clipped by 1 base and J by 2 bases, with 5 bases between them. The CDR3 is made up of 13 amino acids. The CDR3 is CASSLSQQETQYF. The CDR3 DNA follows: TGTGCCAGCAGCTTAAGCCAGCAAGAGACCCAGTACTTC.

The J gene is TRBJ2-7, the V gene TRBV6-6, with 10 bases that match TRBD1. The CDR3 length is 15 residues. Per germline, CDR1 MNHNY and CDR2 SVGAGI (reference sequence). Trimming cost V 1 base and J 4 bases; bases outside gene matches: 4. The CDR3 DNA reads TGTGCCAGCAGTTACTTCGGACAGGGGGGATACGAGCAGTACTTC. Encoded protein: CASSYFGQGGYEQYF.

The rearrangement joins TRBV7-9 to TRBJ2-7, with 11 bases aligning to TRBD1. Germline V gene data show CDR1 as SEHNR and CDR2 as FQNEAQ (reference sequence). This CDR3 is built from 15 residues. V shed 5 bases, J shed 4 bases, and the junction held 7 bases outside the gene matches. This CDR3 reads CASSTPDRGPYEQYF. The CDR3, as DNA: TGTGCCAGCAGCACCCCGGACAGGGGGCCGTACGAGCAGTACTTC.

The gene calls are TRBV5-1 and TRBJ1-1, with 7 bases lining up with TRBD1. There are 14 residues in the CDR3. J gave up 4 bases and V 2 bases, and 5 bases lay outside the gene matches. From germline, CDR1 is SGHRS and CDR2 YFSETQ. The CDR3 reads CASSLEGASTEAFF. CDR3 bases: TGCGCCAGCAGCTTAGAGGGGGCCAGCACTGAAGCTTTCTTT.

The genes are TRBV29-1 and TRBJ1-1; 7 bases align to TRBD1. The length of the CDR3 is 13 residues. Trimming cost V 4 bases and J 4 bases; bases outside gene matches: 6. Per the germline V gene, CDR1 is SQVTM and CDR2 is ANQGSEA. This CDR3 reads CSVGGGAGTEAFF. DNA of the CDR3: TGCAGCGTTGGAGGGGGCGCGGGCACTGAAGCTTTCTTT.

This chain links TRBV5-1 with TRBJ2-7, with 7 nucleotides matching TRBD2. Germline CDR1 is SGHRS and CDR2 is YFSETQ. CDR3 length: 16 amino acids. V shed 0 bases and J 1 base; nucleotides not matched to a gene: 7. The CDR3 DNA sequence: TGCGCCAGCAGCTTGGCCCCGGGAGGACAATCCTACGAGCAGTACTTC. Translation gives CASSLAPGGQSYEQYF.

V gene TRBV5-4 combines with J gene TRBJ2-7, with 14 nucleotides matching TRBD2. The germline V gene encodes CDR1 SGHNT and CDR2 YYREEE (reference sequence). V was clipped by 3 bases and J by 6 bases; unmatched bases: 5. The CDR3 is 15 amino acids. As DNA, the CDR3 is TGTGCCAGCAGCTCCGACGGACTAGCGGGAGGCGAGCAGTACTTC. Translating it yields CASSSDGLAGGEQYF.

The CDR3 coding sequence is TGTGCCAGCAGTGAAATGAGAGGCAATGAGCAGTTCTTC. This gives the protein CASSEMRGNEQFF. This chain uses TRBV6-1 with TRBJ2-1; D call uncertain. Germline V gives CDR1 MNHNS, CDR2 SASEGT. CDR3 length: 13 amino acids. V was cut by 2 bases and J by 6 bases, with 8 bases left in between.

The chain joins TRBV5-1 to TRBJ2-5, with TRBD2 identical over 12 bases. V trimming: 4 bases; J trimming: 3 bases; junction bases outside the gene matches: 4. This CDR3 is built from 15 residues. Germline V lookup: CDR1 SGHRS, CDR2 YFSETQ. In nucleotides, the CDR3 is TGCGCCAGCAGCCCCCGGACTAGCGGGAAAGAGACCCAGTACTTC. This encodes CASSPRTSGKETQYF.

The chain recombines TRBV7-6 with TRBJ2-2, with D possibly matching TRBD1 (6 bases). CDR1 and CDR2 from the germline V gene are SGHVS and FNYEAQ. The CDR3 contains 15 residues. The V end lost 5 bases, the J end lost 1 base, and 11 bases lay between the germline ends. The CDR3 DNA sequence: TGTGCCAGCAGCAGGCAGGGACAGAACACCGGGGAGCTGTTTTTT. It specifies CASSRQGQNTGELFF.

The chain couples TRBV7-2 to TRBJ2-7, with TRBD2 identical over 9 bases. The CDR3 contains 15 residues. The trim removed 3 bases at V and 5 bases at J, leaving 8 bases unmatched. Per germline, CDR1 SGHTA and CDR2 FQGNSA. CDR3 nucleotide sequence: TGTGCCAGCAGCTTTTGGGTAGCGGGAGCCAACGAGCAGTACTTC. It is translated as CASSFWVAGANEQYF.

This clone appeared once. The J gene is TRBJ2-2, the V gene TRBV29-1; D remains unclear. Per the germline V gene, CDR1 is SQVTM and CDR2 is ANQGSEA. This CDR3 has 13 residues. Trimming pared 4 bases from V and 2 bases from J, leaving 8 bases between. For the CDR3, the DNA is TGCAGCGTTGGGTCACTAAACACCGGGGAGCTGTTTTTT. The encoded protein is CSVGSLNTGELFF.

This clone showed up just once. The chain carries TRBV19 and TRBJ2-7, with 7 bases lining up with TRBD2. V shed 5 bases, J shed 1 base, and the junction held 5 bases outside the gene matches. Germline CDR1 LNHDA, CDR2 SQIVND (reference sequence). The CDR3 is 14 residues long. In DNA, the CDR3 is TGTGCCAGTAGTGCGCAGCGGGGTTCCTACGAGCAGTACTTC. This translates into CASSAQRGSYEQYF.

The CDR3 loop reads CASSGQTSGETQYF. The CDR3 nucleotides are TGTGCCAGCAGTGGTCAAACTAGCGGAGAGACCCAGTACTTC. The chain links TRBV2 to TRBJ2-5; 8 bases agree with TRBD2. Germline values: CDR1 SNHLY, CDR2 FYNNEI. With V trimmed by 4 bases and J by 4 bases, 5 bases remained unmatched. The CDR3 has 14 amino acids.

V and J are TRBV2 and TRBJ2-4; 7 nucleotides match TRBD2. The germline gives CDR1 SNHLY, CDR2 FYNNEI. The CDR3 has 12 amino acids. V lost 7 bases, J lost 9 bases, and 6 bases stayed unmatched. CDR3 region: CASIASGAIQYF. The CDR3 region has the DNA TGTGCCAGCATCGCGAGCGGGGCCATTCAGTACTTC.